These T cell receptor beta chains were read from a single sample in a study of human T cells and chemical hapten exposure. In TCRdb, the RACE reads were re-called with MiXCR into one record per CDR3 protein. The data contain roughly 120,000 distinct CDR3 sequences, roughly 14% of them singletons. The source material was whole blood, sampled in connection with sensitization to the hapten diphenylcyclopropenone (DPC). These receptors were taken from a woman aged 18-29 years with alopecia areata. Some clones in this sample may be carry-over from other donors' samples. The CDR3 runs from the conserved cysteine through the conserved F or W. A D gene is named only where the DNA matches it firmly. Size tells how often a clone was seen (once, few, many) or the class of an expanded clone, and some rows leave it out.

D gene,clone size,V gene,J gene,CDR3 DNA,CDR3 protein
-,-,TRBV20-1,TRBJ2-2,TGCAGTGCCGAGGCCACCCGAGATAACACCGGGGAGCTGTTTTTT,CSAEATRDNTGELFF
-,few,TRBV7-2,TRBJ1-1,TGTGCCAGCAGCTTATTGCCTGGCAGAACCAACACTGAAGCTTTCTTT,CASSLLPGRTNTEAFF
-,few,TRBV3-1,TRBJ1-1,TGTGCCAGCAGTCTCGGCACTGTCGCATGGTGTTTCTTT,CASSLGTVAWCFF
TRBD2,few,TRBV2,TRBJ2-1,TGTGCCAGCAGTGCGGGGGGGCCATATTACAATGAGCAGTTCTTC,CASSAGGPYYNEQFF
-,few,TRBV7-2,TRBJ2-3,TGTGCCAGCAGCCGAGGAACGGTGACCCGAAGCACAGATACGCAGTATTTT,CASSRGTVTRSTDTQYF
-,many,TRBV7-6,TRBJ2-7,TGTGCCAGCAGCTCCCAGTCGGAGGGGCCCTACGAGCAGTACTTC,CASSSQSEGPYEQYF
-,many,TRBV7-9,TRBJ1-1,TGTGCCAGCAGCCCTGATGGACGGTCCGGGGGAGCTTTCTTT,CASSPDGRSGGAFF
TRBD1,few,TRBV29-1,TRBJ1-1,TGCAGCGTATCGCAGGGGGCGTGGAACACTGAAGCTTTCTTT,CSVSQGAWNTEAFF
TRBD2,many,TRBV7-6,TRBJ2-3,TGTGCCAGCAGCTTTTCTAGCGGGGGGCCGCTTGGTACGCAGTATTTT,CASSFSSGGPLGTQYF
-,-,TRBV6-6,TRBJ1-2,TGTGCCAGCAGTTACGGGGCAGGGGATGGCTACACCTTC,CASSYGAGDGYTF
-,-,TRBV6-2/TRBV6-3,TRBJ1-2,TGTGCCAGCAGTTACGGGTACGGAGGGTCCACCTATGGCTACACCTTC,CASSYGYGGSTYGYTF
TRBD1,few,TRBV20-1,TRBJ1-5,TGCAGTGCTAGAGATCCAGGGTACGGACAGGGGGGTCAGCCCCAGCATTTT,CSARDPGYGQGGQPQHF
-,few,TRBV7-6,TRBJ2-5,TGTGCCAGCAGCTTAGAGGTGGGGGGGCCCGGCGAGACCCAGTACTTC,CASSLEVGGPGETQYF
-,few,TRBV21-1,TRBJ2-1,TGTGCCAGCAGCAATCCAGTCTCCTACAATGAGCAGTTCTTC,CASSNPVSYNEQFF
-,many,TRBV4-3,TRBJ1-5,TGCGCCAGCAGCCAAGAGATCGCAGTTGGTAGCAATCAGCCCCAGCATTTT,CASSQEIAVGSNQPQHF
-,few,TRBV6-6,TRBJ1-1,TGTGCCAGCAGTAGGGAGGGAACGAACACTGAAGCTTTCTTT,CASSREGTNTEAFF
-,-,TRBV7-6,TRBJ2-1,TGTGCCAGCAGTCCCCTTAGCCCCGATGAGCAGTTCTTC,CASSPLSPDEQFF
-,once,TRBV4-1,TRBJ2-5,TGCGCCAGCAGCCAAGATCCGGGTTACTACCAAGAGACCCAGTACTTC,CASSQDPGYYQETQYF
-,-,TRBV6-5,TRBJ1-5,TGTGCCAGCAGTTGGAACAGGGATAGCAATCAGCCCCAGCATTTT,CASSWNRDSNQPQHF
-,few,TRBV5-5,TRBJ1-3,TGTGCCAGCAGCTTGGGGGTTGGAAACACCATATATTTT,CASSLGVGNTIYF
-,once,TRBV29-1,TRBJ1-1,TGCAGCGTCGTAACAACATACCCTGAAGCTTTCTTT,CSVVTTYPEAFF
-,-,TRBV9,TRBJ2-3,TGTGCCAGCAGCGGAGGCTCCTACACAGATACGCAGTATTTT,CASSGGSYTDTQYF
-,few,TRBV28,TRBJ1-3,TGTGCCAGCAACGGTGAAGGAAACACCATATATTTT,CASNGEGNTIYF
-,-,TRBV7-9,TRBJ2-5,TGTGCCAGCAGCCCAGAGGTACGAGAGACCCTGTACTTC,CASSPEVRETLYF
-,-,TRBV15,TRBJ1-3,TGTGCCACCAGCAGAGGGTATCGGGACAACTCTGGAAACACCATATATTTT,CATSRGYRDNSGNTIYF
TRBD2,many,TRBV7-2,TRBJ2-1,TGTGCCAGCAGCTACGCCCGGGCCCGGGGAGGGCATGAGCAGTTCTTC,CASSYARARGGHEQFF
-,many,TRBV4-2,TRBJ1-1,TGTGCCAGCAGCCACCTGACAGAGTTGAACACTGAAGCTTTCTTT,CASSHLTELNTEAFF
-,few,TRBV4-2,TRBJ1-1,TGTGCCAGCAGCCAAGTTGGAAGGGACACTGAAGCTTTCTTT,CASSQVGRDTEAFF
-,-,TRBV5-1,TRBJ1-6,TGCGCCAGTTCCGACAGCCGGAGGAATTCACCCCTCCACTTT,CASSDSRRNSPLHF
-,-,TRBV11-3,TRBJ2-1,TGTGCCAGCAGCTTAGATGGGCGGACGGCGGGTCACAATGAGCAGTTCTTC,CASSLDGRTAGHNEQFF
TRBD2,few,TRBV25-1,TRBJ2-1,TGTGCCAGCAGTGCTCTAGCGGTTGAGCAGTTCTTC,CASSALAVEQFF
-,-,TRBV20-1,TRBJ2-7,TGCAGTGCTAGTCCCCTTCAGGGAACGATCTACGAGCAGTACTTC,CSASPLQGTIYEQYF
TRBD2,-,TRBV20-1,TRBJ2-1,TGCAGTGCTCGCCCGGGACTAGCGGGGCTTAATGAGCAGTTCTTC,CSARPGLAGLNEQFF
TRBD2,many,TRBV20-1,TRBJ2-1,TGCAGTGCCGTTACGCGGGGGGGCTCCTACAATGAGCAGTTCTTC,CSAVTRGGSYNEQFF
-,-,TRBV7-9,TRBJ1-2,TGTGCCAGCAGCTTAAGTCAGGACTCACATGGCTACACCTTC,CASSLSQDSHGYTF
TRBD2,-,TRBV20-1,TRBJ2-3,TGCAGTGCGCAAACTAGCGGGGGGGCCTTGGATACGCAGTATTTT,CSAQTSGGALDTQYF
-,many,TRBV28,TRBJ1-2,TGTGCCAGCAGTTTCGACCGGGACCCCTATGGCTACACCTTC,CASSFDRDPYGYTF
-,many,TRBV20-1,TRBJ2-3,TGCAGTGCTAGAGGGACCCCAGGGACAGATACGCAGTATTTT,CSARGTPGTDTQYF
-,-,TRBV20-1,TRBJ2-3,TGCAGTGCTAGCTGGACGGCCGATACGCAGTATTTT,CSASWTADTQYF
TRBD2,-,TRBV7-9,TRBJ2-5,TGTGCCAGCAGCTTACCACTAGCGGGCCTGGGGCAAGAGACCCAGTACTTC,CASSLPLAGLGQETQYF
-,many,TRBV7-2,TRBJ1-4,TGTGCCAGCAGCTTTTGGGGTCGCCGGCCGAGAGGTGAAAAACTGTTTTTT,CASSFWGRRPRGEKLFF
-,few,TRBV3-1,TRBJ2-1,TGTGCCAGCAGCCAAGATAATTTGGGACGAAGGGGCAATGAGCAGTTCTTC,CASSQDNLGRRGNEQFF
-,many,TRBV21-1,TRBJ1-5,TGTGCCAGCCCCGGGAGGAGACAGGGGGCCTGGCAGCCCCAGCATTTT,CASPGRRQGAWQPQHF
-,many,TRBV6-2/TRBV6-3,TRBJ2-2,TGTGCCAGCAGTCGAGGGTCCTTTCGAGACACCGGGGAGCTGTTTTTT,CASSRGSFRDTGELFF
TRBD1,-,TRBV20-1,TRBJ1-5,TGCAGTGCCCAAGCCGATGGGACAGCACCCAAGATTTACCATCAGCCCCAGCATTTT,CSAQADGTAPKIYHQPQHF
-,few,TRBV3-1,TRBJ1-5,TGTGCCAGCAGCCAAGGAGGTCAACCCCAGCATTTT,CASSQGGQPQHF
-,many,TRBV18,TRBJ1-5,TGTGCCAGCCAACAGGGAAGCAATCAGCCCCAGCATTTT,CASQQGSNQPQHF
-,-,TRBV28,TRBJ2-3,TGTGCCAGCAGTCCAAGGCAGGGGACATCTAGCACAGATACGCAGTATTTT,CASSPRQGTSSTDTQYF
TRBD2,many,TRBV5-5,TRBJ2-7,TGTGCCAGCAGCTTCCCAGGGAGGGACGAGCAGTACTTC,CASSFPGRDEQYF
TRBD1,many,TRBV7-9,TRBJ1-2,TGTGCCAGCAGCTCGCGACAGGGGCCCAATGGCTACACCTTC,CASSSRQGPNGYTF
-,many,TRBV6-2/TRBV6-3,TRBJ1-2,TGTGCCAGCAGTTACGATGGCTTTAATGGCTACACCTTC,CASSYDGFNGYTF
TRBD1,few,TRBV7-9,TRBJ2-2,TGTGCCAGCAGCTCGACAGGGCCGAACACCGGGGAGCTGTTTTTT,CASSSTGPNTGELFF
-,-,TRBV18,TRBJ2-3,TGTGCCAGCTCACTACAGGCAGATACGCAGTATTTT,CASSLQADTQYF
TRBD1,few,TRBV7-9,TRBJ2-3,TGTGCCAGCAGCTCGGCCGGGACAGGGGTGGCAGATACGCAGTATTTT,CASSSAGTGVADTQYF